The rows below give T cell receptor beta chains drawn from one sample of a study of graft-versus-host responses after intestinal transplantation. The method was immunoSEQ multiplex PCR; TCRdb's version includes in-frame clones alone and lacks a portion of them. The sample contains 20,000 to 25,000 clones, about 41% of which appear only once. The sample was alloreactive CD8+ T cells from a mixed lymphocyte reaction culture, taken before transplantation. Source of these receptors: a human patient who was an organ donor for intestinal transplantation. Both conserved end residues are part of each CDR3. A D gene is named only where the DNA matches it firmly. Expanded clones get a size class; other rows say once, few or many, or leave the size out.

TRBV10-1	TRBD1	TRBJ2-5	few	CASSEDRGRETQYF	TGCGCCAGCAGTGAGGACAGGGGGCGGGAGACCCAGTACTTC
TRBV6-5	TRBD1	TRBJ2-7	medium-sized	CASRGQGSYEQYF	TGTGCCAGCAGGGGACAGGGGTCCTACGAGCAGTACTTC
TRBV28	.	TRBJ2-7	.	CASSFWSEQYF	TGTGCCAGCAGTTTTTGGTCCGAGCAGTACTTC
TRBV6-6	.	TRBJ1-2	.	CASSYSGFGYTF	TGTGCCAGCAGTTACTCAGGTTTTGGCTACACCTTC
TRBV6-5	TRBD1	TRBJ1-5	.	CASNDRGNQPQHF	TGTGCCAGCAATGACAGGGGGAATCAGCCCCAGCATTTT
TRBV30	.	TRBJ2-1	.	CAWSVPGPGYNEQFF	TGTGCCTGGAGTGTACCAGGACCCGGATACAATGAGCAGTTCTTC
TRBV4-3	TRBD2	TRBJ2-7	few	CASSQDGGLGTYEQYF	TGCGCCAGCAGCCAAGATGGGGGACTAGGCACCTACGAGCAGTACTTC
TRBV9	.	TRBJ2-1	.	CASSVGGYTSMHKQFF	TGTGCCAGCAGCGTAGGAGGATACACTAGCATGCATAAGCAGTTCTTC
TRBV6-5	.	TRBJ2-7	.	CASSAGYYEQYF	TGTGCCAGCAGTGCCGGTTACTACGAGCAGTACTTC
TRBV28	TRBD2	TRBJ2-1	.	CASSLEILADYNEQFF	TGTGCCAGCAGTTTGGAAATTCTAGCGGACTACAATGAGCAGTTCTTC
TRBV5-5	.	TRBJ2-2	.	CASSLVLAPTGELFF	TGTGCCAGCAGCTTGGTCCTAGCTCCCACCGGGGAGCTGTTTTTT
TRBV5-7	.	TRBJ2-7	.	CASSFGSGEQYF	TGTGCCAGCAGCTTCGGGAGCGGCGAGCAGTACTTC
TRBV4-3	.	TRBJ1-2	.	CARSQDYGDGGGRNYGYTF	TGCGCCCGCAGCCAAGATTATGGGGACGGGGGGGGGCGGAACTATGGCTACACCTTC
TRBV11-2	.	TRBJ2-3	.	CASSQRPGASTDTQYF	TGTGCCAGCAGCCAGAGACCCGGGGCTAGCACAGATACGCAGTATTTT
TRBV6-6	.	TRBJ2-7	.	CASSPQGYEQYF	TGTGCCAGCAGTCCCCAGGGCTACGAGCAGTACTTC
TRBV4-3	TRBD2	TRBJ2-7	few	CASSQAGGSYEQYF	TGCGCCAGCAGCCAAGCGGGAGGCTCCTACGAGCAGTACTTC
TRBV5-6	TRBD1	TRBJ2-1	few	CASSYGTGQQFF	TGTGCCAGCAGCTACGGGACAGGCCAGCAGTTCTTC
TRBV11-2	TRBD2	TRBJ2-1	.	CASTTGGSGAGDEQFF	TGTGCCAGCACCACCGGGGGTAGCGGGGCCGGGGATGAGCAGTTCTTC
TRBV5-6	.	TRBJ2-7	few	CASSLQATETYEQYF	TGTGCCAGCAGCTTACAAGCCACTGAGACCTACGAGCAGTACTTC
TRBV4-3	TRBD1	TRBJ1-4	.	CASSPYTGGLNEKLFF	TGCGCCAGCAGCCCCTATACAGGGGGACTTAATGAAAAACTGTTTTTT
TRBV28	.	TRBJ2-3	.	CASSLSGGTDTQYF	TGTGCCAGCAGTTTATCGGGGGGCACAGATACGCAGTATTTT
TRBV5-1	.	TRBJ2-7	few	CASRGQTYEQYF	TGCGCCAGCAGAGGACAGACCTACGAGCAGTACTTC
TRBV6-5	TRBD2	TRBJ2-7	medium-sized	CASSPTSGLQYF	TGTGCCAGCAGTCCGACTAGCGGGCTGCAGTACTTC
TRBV11-1	.	TRBJ1-2	.	CASSLGGAKSYGYTF	TGTGCCAGCAGCTTAGGGGGGGCCAAAAGCTATGGCTACACCTTC
TRBV5-4	TRBD1	TRBJ2-7	.	CASKWDRGPYEQYF	TGTGCCAGCAAGTGGGACAGGGGCCCCTACGAGCAGTACTTC
TRBV21-1	.	TRBJ2-5	.	CASSKEGSGRTEETQYF	TGTGCCAGCAGCAAAGAAGGTAGCGGGAGGACGGAAGAGACCCAGTACTTC
TRBV18	.	TRBJ1-2	few	CASSQFWGGYGYTF	TGTGCCAGCTCACAATTTTGGGGCGGCTATGGCTACACCTTC
TRBV9	.	TRBJ2-7	.	CASSVDGSLSYEQYF	TGTGCCAGCAGCGTAGACGGGAGCCTCTCCTACGAGCAGTACTTC
TRBV13	TRBD2	TRBJ2-3	.	CASSYRLAGGTQYF	TGTGCCAGCAGCTATCGACTAGCGGGAGGAACGCAGTATTTT